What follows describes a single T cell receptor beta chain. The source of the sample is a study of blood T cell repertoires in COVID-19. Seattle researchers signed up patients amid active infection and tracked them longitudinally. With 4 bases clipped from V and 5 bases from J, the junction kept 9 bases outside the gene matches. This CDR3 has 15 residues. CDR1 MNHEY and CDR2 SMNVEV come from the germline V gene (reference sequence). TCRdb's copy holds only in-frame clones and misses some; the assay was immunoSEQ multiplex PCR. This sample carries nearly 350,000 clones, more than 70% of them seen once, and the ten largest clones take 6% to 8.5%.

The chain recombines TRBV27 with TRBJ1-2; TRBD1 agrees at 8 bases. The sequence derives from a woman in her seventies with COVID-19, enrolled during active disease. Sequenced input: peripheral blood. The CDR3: CASSYGQGHKYGYTF. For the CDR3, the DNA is TGTGCCAGCAGTTACGGACAGGGCCATAAATATGGCTACACCTTC.